This TCR beta chain was sequenced during a study of T cells in Graves' hyperthyroidism and ophthalmopathy (dated by TCRdb to between 2019 and 2020). Some background on the complete study: Peripheral blood samples were taken at initial diagnosis, before any treatment was given. To identify TCR V-J signatures that set the groups apart, the researchers used a discovery cohort of more than 95 patients, made up of about 44 with Graves' ophthalmopathy and about 55 with stable Graves' hyperthyroidism. Whether ophthalmopathy could be predicted prospectively was tested in an independent validation cohort made up of 18 to 20 hyperthyroidism patients plus 17 patients who later progressed to ophthalmopathy. The 100 discovery patients were randomly split 7:3 into training and test sets. In more than 5 Graves' hyperthyroidism patients, the study also compared T-cell repertoires from thyroid tissue with T-cell repertoires from blood. Once sampling was done, hyperthyroidism patients were given methimazole at a starting dose of 30 mg daily, whereas ophthalmopathy patients were given high-dose intravenous methylprednisolone. The paper reports TCR Vbeta CDR3 sequencing of approximately 130 peripheral blood samples: 40 or so ophthalmopathy, about 75 hyperthyroidism and approximately 17 progressor patients. Overall study results and their limits: Ophthalmopathy was separated from stable hyperthyroidism by a 13 V-J signature model, with about 86% sensitivity and around 81% specificity obtained in cross-validation and 80%/75% obtained in testing. No statistical method was used to set the sample size in advance, and investigators knew the group allocation. In validation, progression to ophthalmopathy was predicted by the model with roughly 71% sensitivity and around 76% specificity, a median of about 6.4 months before onset. Most expanded thyroid clonotypes (frequency above 0.001) were also detected in blood, suggesting blood repertoires may reflect thyroid immune responses.

Reading the germline V gene gives CDR1 ENHRY and CDR2 SYGVKD. V loses 4 bases at its end and J loses 5 bases; junction bases beyond the gene matches: 5. The CDR3 runs 13 amino acids, cysteine and valine included. Only the CDR3 region is kept as DNA, spanning 39 bases read in frame from base 1. TCR beta CDR3 regions were amplified from RNA transcripts. The TCR CDR3 was subjected to a first round of RT-PCR using the HTBI primer set and the Qiagen OneStep RT-PCR kit. Libraries were constructed in a second round of multiplex PCR, after which size selection and purification were performed. Libraries were sequenced paired-end with 100 bp reads on an Illumina HiSeq2000. The source study handled its data this way. SOAPnuke was used to process the raw data, removing reads that contained adapters or uncalled bases, had a mean Phred below 15, or lacked an exact match to the constant primer or identifier. High-quality paired reads were merged with COPE v1.2.5, and unique nucleotide sequences were defined as clonotypes. Clonotypes were aligned to IMGT TRBV, TRBD and TRBJ reference segments using MiTCR v1.1. The analysis included only V-J combinations with a frequency above 0.0001, which together covered 99% to 99.2% of the repertoires. A TCS score was defined as the ratio between F50 (clonal expansion) and ExV (chaos), using BLOSUM62-based TCRdist between CDR3 peptides within each V-J. Welch's t-statistics and random forest reduced some 510 V-J features to roughly 13, which were used in a naive Bayes classifier (R e1071). TCRdb trimmed the raw reads at Q25, called clones with MiXCR and kept productive beta chains. Entries are consolidated by CDR3 protein sequence, retaining the most common genes and DNA. TCRdb, not the authors, supplied the V and J calls. This sample holds 300,000 to 400,000 distinct CDR3 sequences; 15% to 20% were observed only once. The ten largest account for 45% to 50% of the sample.

A patient counted as having stable Graves' hyperthyroidism if no progression to ophthalmopathy occurred over 18 months of follow-up. The hyperthyroidism patients were between 18 and 65 years old and newly diagnosed, with a disease duration of less than 2 months. Patients with uncontrolled infections, other autoimmune diseases, pregnancy or lactation were excluded. Diagnoses were based on clinical symptoms, serum thyroxine and TRAb, thyroid ultrasound and orbital computed tomography. Ficoll-Paque density gradient centrifugation was used to isolate PBMCs from 9.5 to 10 ml of fresh peripheral blood. Total RNA was extracted using Trizol reagent, and RNA quality was assessed on an Agilent 2100 Bioanalyzer. This clonotype was seen many times. It has no known antigen specificity. There are no base qualities to consult, and no much larger clone falls within one base.

The sequenced sample was blood. The sequence was collected from a woman in her forties or fifties with Graves' hyperthyroidism. The sequence joins TRBV10-3 to TRBJ2-7; 7 junctional bases match TRBD1. The nucleotide sequence is TGTGCCATCAGTGGGGGACAGCACCACGAGCAGTACGTC. It codes for CAISGGQHHEQYV.